A selection of T cell receptor beta chains follows, all from one sample in a study of shared clonotypes between healthy human individuals. Clones were sequenced by immunoSEQ multiplex PCR, and TCRdb holds only the in-frame ones, with some missing. The table shows around 180,000 clones, with over 85% occurring only once. Sequencing used naive CD4+ T cells sorted from blood. The receptor set was obtained from a woman aged 25-40 years in good health. CDR3s include the opening cysteine and the closing phenylalanine or tryptophan. The D gene is left open where the match is weak. Clone sizes are given selectively: once, few, many, or a class where the clone is expanded.

>TRBD1|TRBV7-2|-|TRBJ2-2
CASSPLGGQGHTGELFF
TGTGCCAGCAGCCCCCTAGGGGGACAGGGGCACACCGGGGAGCTGTTTTTT
>-|TRBV5-1|-|TRBJ1-1
CASGQGPANTEAFF
TGCGCCAGCGGTCAGGGGCCGGCGAACACTGAAGCTTTCTTT
>TRBD1|TRBV6-5|-|TRBJ1-2
CASSSPDRANYGYTF
TGTGCCAGCAGTTCACCGGACAGGGCAAACTATGGCTACACCTTC
>-|TRBV5-1|-|TRBJ2-7
CASSLVQGSNEQYF
TGCGCCAGCAGCTTGGTGCAGGGCTCTAACGAGCAGTACTTC
>TRBD1|TRBV5-1|-|TRBJ1-4
CASRGSTGTGEDEKLFF
TGCGCCAGCCGGGGGTCCACCGGGACAGGGGAGGATGAAAAACTGTTTTTT
>-|TRBV7-9|-|TRBJ2-2
CASSFGGANTGELFF
TGTGCCAGCAGCTTCGGCGGGGCGAACACCGGGGAGCTGTTTTTT
>-|TRBV4-1|-|TRBJ1-1
CASSLRAARSRNTEAFF
TGCGCCAGCAGCCTGCGAGCAGCGAGGAGCCGGAACACTGAAGCTTTCTTT
>TRBD2|TRBV7-3|-|TRBJ2-1
CASSSTSGRYSYNEQFF
TGTGCCAGCAGCTCAACTAGCGGGAGGTACTCCTACAATGAGCAGTTCTTC
>-|TRBV28|-|TRBJ2-7
CASSRGYEQYF
TGTGCCAGCAGTAGGGGGTACGAGCAGTACTTC
>-|TRBV27|-|TRBJ2-1
CVASEGHNEQFF
TGTGTCGCTAGCGAGGGGCACAATGAGCAGTTCTTC
>-|TRBV5-6|-|TRBJ2-3
CASSKPQSTGYTDTQYF
TGTGCCAGCAGTAAGCCTCAATCAACAGGTTACACAGATACGCAGTATTTT
>TRBD2|TRBV5-4|once|TRBJ2-7
CASSLTLTSGKKGEQYF
TGTGCCAGCAGCTTGACGCTGACTAGCGGGAAAAAGGGCGAGCAGTACTTC
>-|TRBV19|-|TRBJ1-3
CASSGSSGNTIYF
TGTGCCAGTAGTGGGAGTTCGGGAAACACCATATATTTT
>TRBD2|TRBV15|-|TRBJ2-1
CATSRDGTGRARNEQFF
TGTGCCACCAGCAGAGATGGGACCGGGAGGGCCAGGAATGAGCAGTTCTTC
>-|TRBV28|-|TRBJ2-1
CASTRDQRGEQFF
TGTGCCAGCACCAGGGACCAACGGGGTGAGCAGTTCTTC
>-|TRBV11-2|once|TRBJ2-7
CASSLDRSYEQYF
TGTGCCAGCAGCTTAGATAGGTCCTACGAGCAGTACTTC
>-|TRBV7-8|-|TRBJ1-2
CASSLGTVMGGYTF
TGTGCCAGCAGCTTAGGGACAGTGATGGGGGGCTACACCTTC
>TRBD1|TRBV28|-|TRBJ2-7
CASRRQGGYEQYF
TGTGCCAGCAGAAGACAGGGGGGCTACGAGCAGTACTTC
>-|TRBV7-2|-|TRBJ1-3
CASSLALESSGNTIYF
TGTGCCAGCAGCTTAGCGCTGGAAAGCTCTGGAAACACCATATATTTT
>-|TRBV10-3|-|TRBJ2-1
CAISESSRHSSYNEQFF
TGTGCCATCAGTGAGTCCTCGCGCCACAGCTCCTACAATGAGCAGTTCTTC
>TRBD1|TRBV5-1|-|TRBJ2-2
CASSLGQGPNTGELFF
TGCGCCAGCAGCTTGGGACAGGGTCCCAACACCGGGGAGCTGTTTTTT
>TRBD1|TRBV28|-|TRBJ1-6
CASSFSRDSEITFTLHF
TGTGCCAGCAGCTTCTCCCGGGACAGCGAAATAACCTTCACCCTCCACTTT
>TRBD2|TRBV18|-|TRBJ2-7
CASSPLAGGEQYF
TGTGCCAGCTCACCACTAGCGGGAGGTGAGCAGTACTTC
>TRBD2|TRBV7-3|-|TRBJ2-7
CASSPGLAGPYEQYF
TGTGCCAGCAGCCCCGGACTAGCGGGACCTTACGAGCAGTACTTC
>-|TRBV6-6|-|TRBJ2-2
CAIARPNTGELFF
TGTGCCATTGCTAGACCGAACACCGGGGAGCTGTTTTTT
>-|TRBV2|-|TRBJ1-3
CASVDRSTGNTIYF
TGTGCCAGTGTTGATCGGTCGACTGGAAACACCATATATTTT
>TRBD1|TRBV6-4|-|TRBJ1-2
CASTMGQGADYGYTF
TGTGCCAGCACTATGGGACAGGGGGCGGATTATGGCTACACCTTC
>-|TRBV7-9|-|TRBJ2-7
CASSLALATYEQYF
TGTGCCAGCAGCTTAGCGCTGGCAACCTACGAGCAGTACTTC
>TRBD1|TRBV28|-|TRBJ2-2
CASRLTGITGELFF
TGTGCCAGCAGATTGACAGGGATCACCGGGGAGCTGTTTTTT
>-|TRBV5-1|-|TRBJ1-1
CASSLWSDINTEAFF
TGCGCCAGCAGCTTGTGGTCCGACATTAACACTGAAGCTTTCTTT
>TRBD2|TRBV5-4|-|TRBJ2-1
CASSQTSGNYNEQFF
TGTGCCAGCAGTCAGACTAGCGGGAACTACAATGAGCAGTTCTTC
>TRBD1|TRBV18|-|TRBJ2-7
CASSSRPGQGYYEQYF
TGTGCCAGCTCCAGTCGACCGGGACAGGGCTACTACGAGCAGTACTTC
>-|TRBV7-9|-|TRBJ2-7
CASEDSAYEQYF
TGTGCCAGCGAGGACAGCGCCTACGAGCAGTACTTC
>-|TRBV5-1|-|TRBJ2-7
CASSLMGNSYEQYF
TGCGCCAGCAGCTTGATGGGGAACTCCTACGAGCAGTACTTC
>-|TRBV5-1|-|TRBJ2-7
CASSQTGLWEQYF
TGCGCCAGCAGCCAGACAGGTTTATGGGAGCAGTACTTC
>TRBD2|TRBV5-1|-|TRBJ2-5
CASSSFPGLEYETQYF
TGCGCCAGCAGCTCGTTTCCGGGACTAGAGTACGAGACCCAGTACTTC
>TRBD1|TRBV18|-|TRBJ1-2
CASSPVRQGDYGYTF
TGTGCCAGCTCACCAGTCCGACAGGGAGACTATGGCTACACCTTC
>-|TRBV19|-|TRBJ2-1
CASSGPTSVPYNEQFF
TGTGCCAGTAGTGGCCCGACTAGTGTTCCTTACAATGAGCAGTTCTTC
>-|TRBV29-1|-|TRBJ1-3
CSARIRGQTGNTIYF
TGCAGCGCGAGGATCCGGGGCCAGACTGGAAACACCATATATTTT
>TRBD2|TRBV9|-|TRBJ2-7
CASSELGTSGIYEQYF
TGTGCCAGCAGCGAACTCGGGACTAGCGGAATTTACGAGCAGTACTTC
>TRBD2|TRBV28|-|TRBJ2-1
CASSGGISYNEQFF
TGTGCCAGCTCGGGAGGGATCTCCTACAATGAGCAGTTCTTC
>-|TRBV4-2|-|TRBJ1-2
CASSQPANYGYTF
TGTGCCAGCAGCCAGCCAGCTAACTATGGCTACACCTTC
>-|TRBV6-5|-|TRBJ2-3
CASSYGQGTDTQYF
TGTGCCAGCAGTTACGGCCAGGGCACAGATACGCAGTATTTT
>TRBD1|TRBV28|-|TRBJ2-7
CASSFDRGPYEQYF
TGTGCCAGCAGTTTTGACAGGGGTCCGTACGAGCAGTACTTC
>TRBD1|TRBV28|-|TRBJ2-7
CASGTGTRYEQYF
TGTGCCAGCGGGACAGGAACAAGGTACGAGCAGTACTTC
>TRBD2|TRBV5-1|once|TRBJ2-3
CASRYGTSADTQYF
TGCGCCAGCAGATACGGGACTAGCGCAGATACGCAGTATTTT
>-|TRBV13|-|TRBJ1-1
CASSQQYTWDTEAFF
TGTGCCAGCAGCCAACAATATACTTGGGACACTGAAGCTTTCTTT
>-|TRBV28|-|TRBJ1-6
CASSLDRSSPLHF
TGTGCCAGCAGTTTAGACAGAAGTTCACCCCTCCACTTT